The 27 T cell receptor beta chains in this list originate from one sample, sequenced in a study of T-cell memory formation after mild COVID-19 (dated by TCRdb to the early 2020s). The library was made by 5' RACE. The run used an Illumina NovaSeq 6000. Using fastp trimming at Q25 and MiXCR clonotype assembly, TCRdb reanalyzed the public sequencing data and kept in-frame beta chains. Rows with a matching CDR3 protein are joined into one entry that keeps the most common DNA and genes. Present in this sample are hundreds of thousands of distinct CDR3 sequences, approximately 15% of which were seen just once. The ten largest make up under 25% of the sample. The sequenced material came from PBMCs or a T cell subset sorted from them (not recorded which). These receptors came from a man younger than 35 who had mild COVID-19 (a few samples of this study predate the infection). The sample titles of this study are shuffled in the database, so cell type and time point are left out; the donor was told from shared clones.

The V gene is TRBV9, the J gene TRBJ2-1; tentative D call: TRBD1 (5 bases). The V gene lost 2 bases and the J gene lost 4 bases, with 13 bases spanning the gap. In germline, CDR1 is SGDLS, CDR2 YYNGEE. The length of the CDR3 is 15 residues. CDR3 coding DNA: TGTGCCAGCAGCGTCGTAGGGGCAGGGTACAATGAGCAGTTCTTC. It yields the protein CASSVVGAGYNEQFF.

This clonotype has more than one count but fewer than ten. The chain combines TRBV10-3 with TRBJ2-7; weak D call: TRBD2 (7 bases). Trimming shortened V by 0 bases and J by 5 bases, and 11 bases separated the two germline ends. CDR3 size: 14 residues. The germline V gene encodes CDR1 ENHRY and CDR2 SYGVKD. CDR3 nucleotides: TGTGCCATCAGTGAGTCTCGGGGGGCGCACGAGCAGTACTTC. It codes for CAISESRGAHEQYF.

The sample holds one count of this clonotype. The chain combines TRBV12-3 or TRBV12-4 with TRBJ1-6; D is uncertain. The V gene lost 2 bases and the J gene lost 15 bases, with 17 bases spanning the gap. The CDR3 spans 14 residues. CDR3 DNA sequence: TGTGCCAGCAGTTTACAAATACCAACGGATGTCCTCCACTTT. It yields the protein CASSLQIPTDVLHF.

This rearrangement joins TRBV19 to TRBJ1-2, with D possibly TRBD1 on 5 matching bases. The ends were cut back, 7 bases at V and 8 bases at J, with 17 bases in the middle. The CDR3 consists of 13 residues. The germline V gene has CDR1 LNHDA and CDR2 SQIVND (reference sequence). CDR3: CASTRARGAGYTF. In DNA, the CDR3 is TGTGCCAGTACTCGGGCGAGGGGCGCGGGCTACACCTTC. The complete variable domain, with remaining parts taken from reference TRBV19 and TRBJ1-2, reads DGGITQSPKYLFRKEGQNVTLSCEQNLNHDAMYWYRQDPGQGLRLIYYSQIVNDFQKGDIAEGYSVSREKKESFPLTVTSAQKNPTAFYLCASTRARGAGYTFGSGTRLTVV.

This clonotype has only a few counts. The CDR3 here is CASSKEMGGEAKNIQYF. CDR3 nucleotide sequence: TGTGCCAGCAGCAAAGAGATGGGGGGAGAAGCCAAAAACATTCAGTACTTC. The chain couples TRBV21-1 to TRBJ2-4; whether TRBD1, the table's D call, matches the DNA was not checked. TRBV21-1 is listed as a pseudogene. The CDR3 contains 17 residues.

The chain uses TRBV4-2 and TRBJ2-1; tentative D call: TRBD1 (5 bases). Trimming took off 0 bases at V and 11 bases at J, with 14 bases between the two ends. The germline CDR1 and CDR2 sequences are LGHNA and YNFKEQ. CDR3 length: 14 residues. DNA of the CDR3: TGTGCCAGCAGCCAAGATGGGGTGGGGCTACAGCAGTTCTTC. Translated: CASSQDGVGLQQFF.

As DNA, the CDR3 is TGTGCCACCAGTCGGGCAGGGGAGAATACGCAGTATTTT. Translated: CATSRAGENTQYF. This chain links TRBV24-1 with TRBJ2-3; D is possibly TRBD1 (6 bases). V shed 6 bases and J shed 7 bases, with 13 bases lying between them. Per the germline V gene, CDR1 is KGHDR and CDR2 is SFDVKD. The CDR3 runs 13 residues.

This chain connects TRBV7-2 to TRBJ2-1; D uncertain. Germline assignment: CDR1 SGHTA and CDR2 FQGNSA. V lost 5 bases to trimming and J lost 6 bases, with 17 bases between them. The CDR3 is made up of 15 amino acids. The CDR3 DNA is TGTGCCAGCAGCCCTAGTAGAATAAGTAGCAATGAGCAGTTCTTC. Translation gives CASSPSRISSNEQFF. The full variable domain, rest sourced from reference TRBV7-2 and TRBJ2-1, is GAGVSQSPSNKVTEKGKDVELRCDPISGHTALYWYRQSLGQGLEFLIYFQGNSAPDKSGLPSDRFSAERTGGSVSTLTIQRTQQEDSAVYLCASSPSRISSNEQFFGPGTRLTVL.

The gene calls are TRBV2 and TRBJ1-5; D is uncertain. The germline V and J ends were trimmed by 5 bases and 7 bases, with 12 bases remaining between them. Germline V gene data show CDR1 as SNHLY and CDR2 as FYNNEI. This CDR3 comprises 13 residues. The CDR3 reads CASSLPGKQPQHF. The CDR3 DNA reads TGTGCCAGCAGTCTCCCCGGGAAGCAGCCCCAGCATTTT.

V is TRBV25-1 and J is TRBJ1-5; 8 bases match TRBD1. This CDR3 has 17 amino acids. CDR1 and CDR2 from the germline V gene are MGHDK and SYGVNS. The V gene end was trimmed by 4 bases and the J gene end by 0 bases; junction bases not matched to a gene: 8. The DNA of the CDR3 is TGTGCCAGCAGTGTGGGACAGGACGGGTATAGCAATCAGCCCCAGCATTTT. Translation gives CASSVGQDGYSNQPQHF.

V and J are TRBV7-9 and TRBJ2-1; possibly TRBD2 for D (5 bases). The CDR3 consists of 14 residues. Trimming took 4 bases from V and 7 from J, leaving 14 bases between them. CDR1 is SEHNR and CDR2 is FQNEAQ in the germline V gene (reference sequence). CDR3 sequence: CASSYTGLSNEQFF. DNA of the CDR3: TGTGCCAGCAGCTACACCGGACTGAGTAATGAGCAGTTCTTC.

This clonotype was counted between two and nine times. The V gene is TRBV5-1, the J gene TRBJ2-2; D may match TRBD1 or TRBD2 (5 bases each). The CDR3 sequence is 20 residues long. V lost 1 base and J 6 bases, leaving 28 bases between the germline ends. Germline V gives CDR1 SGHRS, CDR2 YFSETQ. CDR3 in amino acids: CASSLPSLWSAGTSSGELFF. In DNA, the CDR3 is TGCGCCAGCAGCTTGCCATCCCTATGGTCGGCAGGGACCTCCTCCGGGGAGCTGTTTTTT.

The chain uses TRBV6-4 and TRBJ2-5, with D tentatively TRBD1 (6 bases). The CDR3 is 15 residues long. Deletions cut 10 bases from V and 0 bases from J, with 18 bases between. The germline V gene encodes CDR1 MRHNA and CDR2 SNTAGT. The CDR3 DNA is TGTGCCAACCATACCGGGACAAAGTACCAAGAGACCCAGTACTTC. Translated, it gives CANHTGTKYQETQYF.

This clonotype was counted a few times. CDR3 in amino acids: CASSGRVTGANVLTF. The CDR3 coding sequence is TGCGCCAGCAGCGGCAGGGTAACCGGGGCCAACGTCCTGACTTTC. V usage is TRBV5-1 and J usage is TRBJ2-6; the D gene is possibly TRBD1 (5 bases). CDR3 length: 15 amino acids. Trimming removed 4 bases from V and 4 bases from J, with 12 bases in between. Germline V gene data show CDR1 as SGHRS and CDR2 as YFSETQ. Complete variable domain (other parts from reference TRBV5-1 and TRBJ2-6): KAGVTQTPRYLIKTRGQQVTLSCSPISGHRSVSWYQQTPGQGLQFLFEYFSETQRNKGNFPGRFSGRQFSNSRSEMNVSTLELGDSALYLCASSGRVTGANVLTFGAGSRLTVL.

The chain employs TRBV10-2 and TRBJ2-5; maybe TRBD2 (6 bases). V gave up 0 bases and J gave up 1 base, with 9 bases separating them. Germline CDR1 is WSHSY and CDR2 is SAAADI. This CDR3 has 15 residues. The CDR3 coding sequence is TGCGCCAGCAGTGAGTCCGCGGGGACCCAAGAGACCCAGTACTTC. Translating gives CASSESAGTQETQYF.

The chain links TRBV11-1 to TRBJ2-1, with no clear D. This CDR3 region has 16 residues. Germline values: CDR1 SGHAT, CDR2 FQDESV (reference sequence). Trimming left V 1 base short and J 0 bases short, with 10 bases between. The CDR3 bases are TGTGCCAGCAGCTTAGTACACCTAAGCTCCTACAATGAGCAGTTCTTC. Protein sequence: CASSLVHLSSYNEQFF.

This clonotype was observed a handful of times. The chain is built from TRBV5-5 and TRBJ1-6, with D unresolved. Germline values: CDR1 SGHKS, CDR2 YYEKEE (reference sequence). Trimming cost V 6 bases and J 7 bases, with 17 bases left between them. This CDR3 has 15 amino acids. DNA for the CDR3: TGTGCCAGCATCCAACCCGGGGTATCGAATTCACCCCTCCACTTT. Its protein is CASIQPGVSNSPLHF.

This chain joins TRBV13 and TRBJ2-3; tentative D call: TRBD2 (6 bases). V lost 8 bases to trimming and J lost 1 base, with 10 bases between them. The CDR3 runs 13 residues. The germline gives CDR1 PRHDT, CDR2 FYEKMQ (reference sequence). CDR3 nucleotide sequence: TGTGCCAGCTTAGGAGGGGGCACAGATACGCAGTATTTT. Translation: CASLGGGTDTQYF.

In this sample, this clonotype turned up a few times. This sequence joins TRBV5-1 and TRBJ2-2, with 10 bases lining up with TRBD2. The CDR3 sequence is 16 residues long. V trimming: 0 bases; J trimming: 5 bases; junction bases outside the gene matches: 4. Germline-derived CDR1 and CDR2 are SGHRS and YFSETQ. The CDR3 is CASSLDFSGGTGELFF. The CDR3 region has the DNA TGCGCCAGCAGCTTGGACTTTAGCGGGGGGACCGGGGAGCTGTTTTTT. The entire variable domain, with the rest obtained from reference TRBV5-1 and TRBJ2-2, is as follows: KAGVTQTPRYLIKTRGQQVTLSCSPISGHRSVSWYQQTPGQGLQFLFEYFSETQRNKGNFPGRFSGRQFSNSRSEMNVSTLELGDSALYLCASSLDFSGGTGELFFGEGSRLTVL.

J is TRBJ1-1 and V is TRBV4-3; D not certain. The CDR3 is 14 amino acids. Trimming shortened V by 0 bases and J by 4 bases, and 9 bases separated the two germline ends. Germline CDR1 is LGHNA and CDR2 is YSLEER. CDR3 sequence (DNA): TGCGCCAGCAGCCAAGAGACCGGGCTCACTGAAGCTTTCTTT. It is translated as CASSQETGLTEAFF.

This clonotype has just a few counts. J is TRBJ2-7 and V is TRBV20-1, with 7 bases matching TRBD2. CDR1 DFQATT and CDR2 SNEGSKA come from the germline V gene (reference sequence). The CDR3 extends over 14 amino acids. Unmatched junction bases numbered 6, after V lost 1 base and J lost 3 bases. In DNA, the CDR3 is TGCAGTGCTAGAGTTCCAGGACTAGGCTACGAGCAGTACTTC. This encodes CSARVPGLGYEQYF.

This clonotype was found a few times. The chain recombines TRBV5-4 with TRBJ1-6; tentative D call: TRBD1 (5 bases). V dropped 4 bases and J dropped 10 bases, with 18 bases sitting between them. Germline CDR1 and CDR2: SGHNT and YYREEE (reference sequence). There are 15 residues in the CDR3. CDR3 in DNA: TGTGCCAGCAGCAGAGTAGGGGAAGTCTCCTCACCCCTCCACTTT. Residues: CASSRVGEVSSPLHF.

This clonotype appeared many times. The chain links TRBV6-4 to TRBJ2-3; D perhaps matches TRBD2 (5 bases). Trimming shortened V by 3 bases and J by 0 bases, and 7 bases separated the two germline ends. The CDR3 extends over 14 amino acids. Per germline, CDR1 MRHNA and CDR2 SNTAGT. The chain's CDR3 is CASSERGSTDTQYF. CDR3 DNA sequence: TGTGCCAGCAGTGAAAGAGGGAGCACAGATACGCAGTATTTT.

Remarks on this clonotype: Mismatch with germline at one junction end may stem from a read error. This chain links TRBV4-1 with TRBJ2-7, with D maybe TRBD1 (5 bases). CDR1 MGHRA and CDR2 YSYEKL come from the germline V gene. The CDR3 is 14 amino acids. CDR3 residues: CASSQEGLSDEQYF. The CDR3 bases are TGCGCCAGCAGCCAAGAGGGGCTCTCCGACGAGCAGTACTTC.

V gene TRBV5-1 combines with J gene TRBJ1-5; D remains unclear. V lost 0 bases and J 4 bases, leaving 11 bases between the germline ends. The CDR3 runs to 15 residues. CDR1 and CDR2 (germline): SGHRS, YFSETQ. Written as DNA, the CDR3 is TGCGCCAGCAGCTTGGACCCGAACGGGAATCAGCCCCAGCATTTT. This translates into CASSLDPNGNQPQHF.

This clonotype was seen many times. The CDR3 DNA reads TGCGCCAGCAGCTTCGGGCTCGGGGAGACCCAGTACTTC. Its translation is CASSFGLGETQYF. The chain is built from TRBV5-1 and TRBJ2-5; unclear D gene. From germline, CDR1 is SGHRS and CDR2 YFSETQ. The CDR3 extends over 13 amino acids. With 2 bases removed from V and 5 bases from J, the gap between germline ends came to 10 bases.

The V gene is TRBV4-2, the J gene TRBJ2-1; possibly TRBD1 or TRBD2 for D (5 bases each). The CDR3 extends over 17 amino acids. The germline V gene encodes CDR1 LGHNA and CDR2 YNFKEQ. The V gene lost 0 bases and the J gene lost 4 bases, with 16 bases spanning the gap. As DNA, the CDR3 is TGTGCCAGCAGCCAAGATGAGGGGTTTACTAAATACAATGAGCAGTTCTTC. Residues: CASSQDEGFTKYNEQFF.